The subject of this entry is one T cell receptor (beta chain). The antigen is undetermined. These data come from a study of CD8+ T cells in alopecia areata. General observations from the study: Especially in alopecia totalis/universalis, lesional scalp showed greater clonality than normal scalp did. Among the cells sequenced in scalp samples are also the resident alphabeta T cells of normal skin.

V was pared by 8 bases and J by 9 bases, with 11 bases between. The CDR3 runs 11 residues. Looked up from germline, CDR1 is MGHDK and CDR2 is SYGVNS. Following extraction, RNA underwent reverse transcription to cDNA, which served as the sequencing template. TCRdb's copy holds only in-frame clones and misses some; the assay was immunoSEQ multiplex PCR. The profile shows some 120,000 clones, 45% to 50% of them singletons. Individuals with alopecia areata gave both lesional scalp punch biopsies and peripheral blood for collection. Source material: NKG2D-low CD8+ T cells sorted from blood. This TCR was sampled from a human donor with alopecia areata. The chain employs TRBV25-1 and TRBJ2-1; no clear D gene. The DNA for the CDR3 is TGTGCCAGCCGTCTAGGTGGTGAGCAGTTCTTC. Amino acid sequence: CASRLGGEQFF. The whole variable domain, filled in from reference TRBV25-1 and TRBJ2-1, reads EADIYQTPRYLVIGTGKKITLECSQTMGHDKMYWYQQDPGMELHLIHYSYGVNSTEKGDLSSESTVSRIRTEHFPLTLESARPSHTSQYLCASRLGGEQFFGPGTRLTVL.